The present entry profiles one TCR beta chain with its context. The sample comes from a study of cytomegalovirus exposure and HLA in healthy donors. TCRdb keeps only in-frame clones here, not all; method: immunoSEQ multiplex PCR. The sample contains about 160,000 clones, 75% to 90% of which appear only once. CDR3 length: 18 amino acids. CDR1 and CDR2 from the germline V gene are KGHSH and LQKENI. V gave up 0 bases and J gave up 6 bases; unmatched junction bases: 14. Sequencing used PBMCs. This sequence was found in a woman between 18 and 30 years old in good health and CMV-seronegative. The chain joins TRBV18 to TRBJ1-2; the match to TRBD1 covers 9 bases. For the CDR3, the DNA is TGTGCCAGCTCACCACCATCCGCCAAGGACAGGGGCGTCCATGGCTACACCTTC. This codes for CASSPPSAKDRGVHGYTF. The full variable domain, completed using reference TRBV18 and TRBJ1-2, is NAGVMQNPRHLVRRRGQEARLRCSPMKGHSHVYWYRQLPEEGLKFMVYLQKENIIDESGMPKERFSAEFPKEGPSILRIQQVVRGDSAAYFCASSPPSAKDRGVHGYTFGSGTRLTVV.